Reported below is one TCR beta chain. Researchers defined stable Graves' hyperthyroidism as no ophthalmopathy progression within 18 months. 10 ml of fresh peripheral blood supplied the PBMCs. What was amplified from RNA transcripts were TCR beta CDR3 regions. With the HTBI primer set, the TCR CDR3 went through a first round of RT-PCR. Each CDR3 protein is one row after TCRdb ran MiXCR on the multiplex PCR reads. The sample records approximately 610,000 distinct CDR3 sequences, over 15% being singletons. The sample belongs to a study of T cells in Graves' hyperthyroidism and ophthalmopathy. At the level of the study: Peripheral blood was acquired at first diagnosis, ahead of any therapy whatsoever.

There are 12 residues in the CDR3. The germline V and J ends were trimmed by 4 bases and 0 bases, with 6 bases remaining between them. Germline V CDR1 and CDR2: GTSNPN, SVGIG (reference sequence). The chain couples TRBV30 to TRBJ1-1; no clear D. The TCR was taken from a woman in her late teens or twenties with Graves' hyperthyroidism. The material sequenced was blood. Here the CDR3 reads CAWMGLNTEAFF. The CDR3 coding sequence is TGTGCCTGGATGGGGTTGAACACTGAAGCTTTCTTT.